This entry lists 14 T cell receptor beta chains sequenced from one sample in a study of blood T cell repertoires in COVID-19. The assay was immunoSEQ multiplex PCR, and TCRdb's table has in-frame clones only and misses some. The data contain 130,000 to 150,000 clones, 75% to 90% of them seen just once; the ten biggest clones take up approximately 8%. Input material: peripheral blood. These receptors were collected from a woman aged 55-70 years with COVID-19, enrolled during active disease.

The CDR3 here is CASSRRENQPQHF. Here the CDR3 DNA reads TGTGCCAGCAGTCGTCGGGAGAATCAGCCCCAGCATTTT. V is TRBV6-6 and J is TRBJ1-5; D is uncertain. CDR1 and CDR2 (germline): MNHNY, SVGAGI (reference sequence). This CDR3 region has 13 residues. Trimming pared 5 bases from V and 4 bases from J, leaving 9 bases between.

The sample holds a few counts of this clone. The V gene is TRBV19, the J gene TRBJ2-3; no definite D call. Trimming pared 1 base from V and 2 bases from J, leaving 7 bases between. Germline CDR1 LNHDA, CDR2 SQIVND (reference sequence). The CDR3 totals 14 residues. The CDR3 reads CASSIVSLTDTQYF. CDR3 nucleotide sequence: TGTGCCAGTAGTATAGTATCACTCACAGATACGCAGTATTTT.

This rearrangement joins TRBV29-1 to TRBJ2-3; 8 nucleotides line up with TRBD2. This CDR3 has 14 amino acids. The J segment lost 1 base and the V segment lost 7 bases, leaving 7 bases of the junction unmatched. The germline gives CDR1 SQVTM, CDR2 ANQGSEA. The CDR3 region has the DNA TGCAGCGCCTCCCGGGGGGGGCGCACAGATACGCAGTATTTT. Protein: CSASRGGRTDTQYF.

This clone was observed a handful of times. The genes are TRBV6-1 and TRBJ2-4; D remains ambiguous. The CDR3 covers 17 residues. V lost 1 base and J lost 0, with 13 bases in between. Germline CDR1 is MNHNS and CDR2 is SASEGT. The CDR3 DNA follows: TGTGCCAGCAGTGAAGGACGGAGTATACTAGCCAAAAACATTCAGTACTTC. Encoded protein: CASSEGRSILAKNIQYF.

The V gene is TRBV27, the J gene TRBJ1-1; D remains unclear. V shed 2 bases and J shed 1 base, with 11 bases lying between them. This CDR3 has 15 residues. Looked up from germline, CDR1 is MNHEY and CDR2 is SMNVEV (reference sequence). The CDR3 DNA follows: TGTGCCAGCAGTTTACTTCGGGGTCCGAACACTGAAGCTTTCTTT. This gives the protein CASSLLRGPNTEAFF.

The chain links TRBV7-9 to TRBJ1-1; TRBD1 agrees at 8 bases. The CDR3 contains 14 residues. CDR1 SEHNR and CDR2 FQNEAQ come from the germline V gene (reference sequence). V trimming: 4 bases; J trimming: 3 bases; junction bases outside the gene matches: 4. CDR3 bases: TGTGCCAGCAGCTCCCAGGGGGCACACACTGAAGCTTTCTTT. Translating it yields CASSSQGAHTEAFF.

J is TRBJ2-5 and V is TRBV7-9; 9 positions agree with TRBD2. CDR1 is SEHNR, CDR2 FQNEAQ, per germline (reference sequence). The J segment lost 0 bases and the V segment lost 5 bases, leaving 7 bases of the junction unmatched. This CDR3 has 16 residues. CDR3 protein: CASSLGASGNQETQYF. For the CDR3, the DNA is TGTGCCAGCAGCCTGGGGGCTAGCGGGAACCAAGAGACCCAGTACTTC.

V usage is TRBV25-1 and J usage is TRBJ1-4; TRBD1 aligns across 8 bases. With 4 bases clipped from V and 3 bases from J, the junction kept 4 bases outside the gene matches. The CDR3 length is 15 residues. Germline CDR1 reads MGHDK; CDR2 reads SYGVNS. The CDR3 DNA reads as TGTGCCAGCAGTGCTCAGGGGGCAGCTAATGAAAAACTGTTTTTT. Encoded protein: CASSAQGAANEKLFF.

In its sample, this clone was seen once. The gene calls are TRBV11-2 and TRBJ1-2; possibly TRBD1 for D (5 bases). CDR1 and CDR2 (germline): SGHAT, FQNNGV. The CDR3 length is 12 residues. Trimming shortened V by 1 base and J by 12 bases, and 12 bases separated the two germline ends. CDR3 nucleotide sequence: TGTGCCAGCAGCTTAGTACGAGGGGAGGACACCTTC. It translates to CASSLVRGEDTF. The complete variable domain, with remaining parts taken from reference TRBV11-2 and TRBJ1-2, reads EAGVAQSPRYKIIEKRQSVAFWCNPISGHATLYWYQQILGQGPKLLIQFQNNGVVDDSQLPKDRFSAERLKGVDSTLKIQPAKLEDSAVYLCASSLVRGEDTFGSGTRLTVV.

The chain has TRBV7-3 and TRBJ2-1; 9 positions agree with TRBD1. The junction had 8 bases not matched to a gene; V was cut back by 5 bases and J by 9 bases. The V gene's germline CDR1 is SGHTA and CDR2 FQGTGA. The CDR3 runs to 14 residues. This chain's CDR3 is CASSPIQGAGEQFF. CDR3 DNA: TGTGCCAGCAGCCCGATACAGGGGGCAGGTGAGCAGTTCTTC.

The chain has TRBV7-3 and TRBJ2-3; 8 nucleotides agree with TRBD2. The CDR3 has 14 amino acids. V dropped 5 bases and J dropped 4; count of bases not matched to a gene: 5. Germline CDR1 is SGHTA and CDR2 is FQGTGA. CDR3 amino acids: CASSPGGWADTQYF. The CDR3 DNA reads TGTGCCAGCAGCCCGGGGGGGTGGGCAGATACGCAGTATTTT.

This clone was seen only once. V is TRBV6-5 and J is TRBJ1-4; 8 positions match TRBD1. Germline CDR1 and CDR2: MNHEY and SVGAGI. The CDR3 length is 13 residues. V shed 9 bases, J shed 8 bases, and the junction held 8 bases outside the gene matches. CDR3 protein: CASRQGAGEKLFF. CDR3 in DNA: TGTGCCAGTCGCCAGGGGGCAGGGGAAAAACTGTTTTTT.

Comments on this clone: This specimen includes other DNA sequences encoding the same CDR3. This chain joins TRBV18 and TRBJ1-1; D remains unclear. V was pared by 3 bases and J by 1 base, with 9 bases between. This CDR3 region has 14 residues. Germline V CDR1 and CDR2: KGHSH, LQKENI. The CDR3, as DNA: TGTGCCAGCTCACCCCTCGGAGGGAACACTGAAGCTTTCTTT. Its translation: CASSPLGGNTEAFF.

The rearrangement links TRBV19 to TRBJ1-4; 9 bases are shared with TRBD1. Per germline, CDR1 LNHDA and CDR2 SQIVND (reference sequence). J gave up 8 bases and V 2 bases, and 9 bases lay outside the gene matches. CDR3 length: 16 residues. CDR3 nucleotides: TGTGCCAGTAGTATAAGTTGGGGACAGGGAAGAGAAAAACTGTTTTTT. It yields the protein CASSISWGQGREKLFF.